The present TCR beta chain was sequenced within a study of blood T cell repertoires in COVID-19. The protocol was immunoSEQ multiplex PCR, while the TCRdb copy is restricted to in-frame clones and leaves out a portion. The sample yields roughly 250,000 clones, around 90% seen once. The CDR3 runs 15 residues. J gave up 8 bases and V 4 bases, and 8 bases lay outside the gene matches. Per the germline V gene, CDR1 is SGHRS and CDR2 is YFSETQ. The chain is built from TRBV5-1 and TRBJ1-6; the match to TRBD1 covers 8 bases. The clonotype originates from a man aged 55 to 70 who had recovered from COVID-19. Sequenced: peripheral blood. This chain's CDR3 is CASSGTGTGHSPLHF. The CDR3 region has the DNA TGCGCCAGCAGCGGCACCGGGACAGGCCATTCACCCCTCCACTTT.